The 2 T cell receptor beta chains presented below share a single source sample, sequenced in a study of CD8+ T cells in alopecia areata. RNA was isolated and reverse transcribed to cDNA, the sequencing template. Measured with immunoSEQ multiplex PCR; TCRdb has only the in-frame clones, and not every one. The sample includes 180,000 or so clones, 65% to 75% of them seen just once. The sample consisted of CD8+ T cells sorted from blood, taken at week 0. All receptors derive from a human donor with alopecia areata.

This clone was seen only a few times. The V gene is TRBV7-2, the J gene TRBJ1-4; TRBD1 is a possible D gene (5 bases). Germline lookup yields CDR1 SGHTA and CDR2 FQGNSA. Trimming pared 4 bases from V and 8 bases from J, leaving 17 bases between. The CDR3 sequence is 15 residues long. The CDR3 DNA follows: TGTGCCAGCAGCTCCGGGACGACGAGAGGCGAAAAACTGTTTTTT. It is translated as CASSSGTTRGEKLFF.

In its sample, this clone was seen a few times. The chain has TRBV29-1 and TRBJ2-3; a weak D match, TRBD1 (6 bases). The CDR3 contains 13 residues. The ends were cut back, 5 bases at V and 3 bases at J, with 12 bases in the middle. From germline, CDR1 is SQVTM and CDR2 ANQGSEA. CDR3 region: CSVLGAPTDTQYF. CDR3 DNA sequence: TGCAGCGTTTTGGGGGCGCCGACAGATACGCAGTATTTT.